The next 9 T cell receptor beta chains were all read from a single sample in a study of T cell repertoires in cytomegalovirus infection (dated by TCRdb to between 2019 and 2020). This sample was sequenced with an Illumina HiSeq 1500. Clones were called with MiXCR by TCRdb after fastp trimmed the public reads at Q25, and only in-frame beta chains were retained. Each entry is one CDR3 protein sequence, shown with its most common DNA and genes. The table for this sample lists around 300,000 distinct CDR3 sequences; roughly 26% of them were counted only once. The ten largest clonotypes hold about 15% of the sample. The specimen was PBMCs. These TCRs come from a human donor in good health (CMV status not recorded). Some clones in this sample may be carry-over from other donors' samples.

The J gene is TRBJ1-3, the V gene TRBV10-3; the match to TRBD1 covers 8 bases. Germline assignment: CDR1 ENHRY and CDR2 SYGVKD. V dropped 7 bases and J dropped 4; count of bases not matched to a gene: 6. CDR3 size: 14 residues. CDR3 amino acids: CAITSGQGGNTIYF. The CDR3 nucleotides are TGTGCCATCACCTCCGGACAGGGAGGAAACACCATATATTTT.

J is TRBJ1-5 and V is TRBV5-6; D is undetermined. Looked up from germline, CDR1 is SGHDT and CDR2 is YYEEEE. The length of the CDR3 is 15 residues. The ends were cut back, 0 bases at V and 0 bases at J, with 7 bases in the middle. CDR3 residues: CASSLESYSNQPQHF. The CDR3, as DNA: TGTGCCAGCAGCTTGGAATCGTATAGCAATCAGCCCCAGCATTTT.

A few counts support this clonotype. The J gene is TRBJ1-4, the V gene TRBV28; D remains ambiguous. This CDR3 has 16 amino acids. Trimming pared 0 bases from V and 0 bases from J, leaving 8 bases between. CDR1 and CDR2 from the germline V gene are MDHEN and SYDVKM. The CDR3 sequence: CASSLWSGSTNEKLFF. The CDR3 nucleotides are TGTGCCAGCAGTTTATGGTCCGGGTCAACTAATGAAAAACTGTTTTTT.

This clonotype has a count of ten or more. The V call is TRBV7-2, the J call TRBJ2-1; D possibly corresponds to TRBD2 (6 bases). The V gene's germline CDR1 is SGHTA and CDR2 FQGNSA. V was shortened by 3 bases and J by 6 bases, with 12 bases between the two germline ends. The CDR3 runs 14 residues. CDR3 sequence reads: CASSLGGGPNEQFF. CDR3 DNA: TGTGCCAGCAGCTTGGGCGGAGGGCCCAATGAGCAGTTCTTC.

This clonotype appeared a few times. The rearrangement links TRBV28 to TRBJ1-2; 7 positions agree with TRBD1. V was clipped by 6 bases and J by 0 bases; unmatched bases: 7. This CDR3 spans 15 amino acids. CDR1 and CDR2 from the germline V gene are MDHEN and SYDVKM. As DNA, the CDR3 is TGTGCCAGCAGGGGGGGGACAGATGCTAACTATGGCTACACCTTC. Residues: CASRGGTDANYGYTF.

The chain links TRBV5-1 to TRBJ1-4; no definite D call. Germline V gene data show CDR1 as SGHRS and CDR2 as YFSETQ. V was trimmed by 0 bases and J by 8 bases, leaving 14 bases between them. The CDR3 consists of 15 residues. The CDR3 is CASSLESSLSEKLFF. For the CDR3, the DNA is TGCGCCAGCAGCTTGGAATCTTCTTTGAGCGAAAAACTGTTTTTT.

J is TRBJ1-2 and V is TRBV7-2; maybe TRBD1 (6 bases). The CDR3 sequence is 13 residues long. Trimming took off 4 bases at V and 6 bases at J, with 12 bases between the two ends. Germline CDR1 reads SGHTA; CDR2 reads FQGNSA. The CDR3 reads CASSSSGTNGYTF. The CDR3, as DNA: TGTGCCAGCAGCTCGTCCGGGACAAATGGCTACACCTTC.

In its sample, this clonotype was seen a few times. The gene calls are TRBV28 and TRBJ1-1; tentatively, D is TRBD1 (5 bases). Trimming took 9 bases from V and 4 from J, leaving 12 bases between them. The CDR3 extends over 12 amino acids. Germline CDR1 is MDHEN and CDR2 is SYDVKM. CDR3 in DNA: TGTGCCAGTAAACAGGTCGGCACTGAAGCTTTCTTT. This codes for CASKQVGTEAFF. Looking up the rest from reference TRBV28 and TRBJ1-1 gives the full variable domain: DVKVTQSSRYLVKRTGEKVFLECVQDMDHENMFWYRQDPGLGLRLIYFSYDVKMKEKGDIPEGYSVSREKKERFSLILESASTNQTSMYLCASKQVGTEAFFGQGTRLTVV.

This clonotype was recorded at least ten times. The rearrangement joins TRBV7-2 to TRBJ1-5, with TRBD1 as a possible D gene (5 bases). CDR3 length equals 15 residues. Germline loops: CDR1 SGHTA, CDR2 FQGNSA. Trimming removed 4 bases at V and 0 bases at J, with 10 bases between. The CDR3: CASSSQGYSNQPQHF. CDR3 sequence (DNA): TGTGCCAGCAGCTCCCAGGGTTATAGCAATCAGCCCCAGCATTTT.